This T cell receptor (beta chain) was identified during a study of CD8+ T cells in alopecia areata. Study-wide results and limits: Lesional scalp, notably in alopecia totalis/universalis, had clonality above that of normal scalp.

Sequencing templates came from extracted RNA that was reverse transcribed into cDNA. Sequenced by immunoSEQ multiplex PCR; TCRdb stores in-frame clones only, minus some. The sample shows about 220,000 clones, under 60% of them seen only once. This clone was seen only a few times. Antigen unknown. The sample's treatment: oral pan-JAK inhibitor, 5-10 mg twice daily. Researchers took lesional scalp punch biopsies and peripheral blood from people who were alopecia areata patients. Germline V gene lookup returns CDR1 LNHNV and CDR2 YYDKDF (reference sequence). The CDR3 sequence is 14 residues long. V was clipped by 2 bases and J by 5 bases, with 12 bases between them.

The clonotype was recovered from a human donor with alopecia areata. The sample consisted of CD4+ T cells sorted from blood, taken at week 4, from a patient treated with tofacitinib. J is TRBJ2-5 and V is TRBV15; no definite D call. CDR3 sequence: CATSRLATVETQYF. CDR3 DNA sequence: TGTGCCACCAGCAGATTGGCCACAGTGGAGACCCAGTACTTC. The full variable domain, completed using reference TRBV15 and TRBJ2-5, is DAMVIQNPRYQVTQFGKPVTLSCSQTLNHNVMYWYQQKSSQAPKLLFHYYDKDFNNEADTPDNFQSRRPNTSFCFLDIRSPGLGDTAMYLCATSRLATVETQYFGPGTRLLVL.